Listed here is a single T cell receptor (beta chain). This sample was included in a study of shared clonotypes between healthy human individuals. TCRdb's table, derived via immunoSEQ multiplex PCR, lists solely in-frame clones and lacks some. The data show approximately 2.5 million clones, 80% to 95% seen once. The V gene's germline CDR1 is GTSNPN and CDR2 SVGIG (reference sequence). V was pared by 4 bases and J by 4 bases, with 9 bases of the junction left unmatched. This CDR3 spans 15 amino acids. Sequenced sample: naive CD4+ T cells from PBMCs. Subset meaning: CD45RA+ positively selected. The clonotype comes from a man aged 18-30 years in good health. Some clones in this sample may be carry-over from other donors' samples. The chain links TRBV30 to TRBJ2-5, with TRBD2 identical over 10 bases. In DNA form, the CDR3 reads TGTGCCTGGACAAGCGGGAGGGTTAGATTAGAGACCCAGTACTTC. It specifies CAWTSGRVRLETQYF.